The TCR beta chain under discussion was sequenced for a study of T cells in Graves' hyperthyroidism and ophthalmopathy. This clonotype was counted a few times. A clone one base away is much larger, so this may be a read error. Amplification yielded TCR beta CDR3 regions, with RNA transcripts as the source. First-round RT-PCR with HTBI primers amplified the TCR CDR3 region. TCRdb itself ran the multiplex PCR reads through MiXCR, one entry per CDR3 protein. The top ten hold 7.5% to 9.5% of the sample, which has about 840,000 distinct CDR3 sequences, 35% to 40% seen once. An absence of ophthalmopathy progression within 18 months meant stable Graves' hyperthyroidism. For the diagnoses, clinical symptoms, serum thyroxine and TRAb, thyroid ultrasound and orbital computed tomography were used. Cells are PBMCs isolated from approximately 9.2 ml of fresh blood. The CDR3 is 15 residues long. V was cut by 0 bases and J by 4 bases, with 13 bases left in between. CDR1 is SGDLS and CDR2 is YYNGEE in the germline V gene.

This clonotype was sampled from a man younger than 35 with Graves' hyperthyroidism. Sequencing was done on a sample of blood. This chain connects TRBV9 to TRBJ1-2; D might be TRBD1 (5 bases). CDR3 sequence reads: CASSVEGTDSYGYTF. CDR3 DNA: TGTGCCAGCAGCGTAGAGGGGACGGATTCCTATGGCTACACCTTC.